Shown below are 30 T cell receptor beta chains from a single sample sequenced in a study of human thymus T cells. TCRdb's copy holds only in-frame clones and misses some; the assay was immunoSEQ multiplex PCR. The sample holds 120,000 or so clones; around 94% are singletons and the top ten take under 0.025%. Thymus specimens were resections from corrective heart surgery. The sequenced material came from thymus tissue. The receptors derive from a boy younger than two with a congenital heart defect but otherwise immunologically healthy.

The chain links TRBV5-5 to TRBJ2-7, with unresolved D. V was pared by 0 bases and J by 2 bases, with 9 bases between. The CDR3 loop spans 14 amino acids. Germline V gives CDR1 SGHKS, CDR2 YYEKEE (reference sequence). Here the CDR3 DNA reads TGTGCCAGCAGCTTGGATGGCCCTCCCTACGAGCAGTACTTC. Translated, it gives CASSLDGPPYEQYF.

This clone was picked up a small number of times. The V and J genes are TRBV15 and TRBJ1-1; TRBD1 is a possible D gene (5 bases). Between the trimmed V and J ends, which lost 5 bases and 5 bases, there was a span of 15 bases. There are 14 residues in the CDR3. Germline V gene data show CDR1 as LNHNV and CDR2 as YYDKDF (reference sequence). The CDR3 bases are TGTGCCACCAGCCGAGGGCAGGGCAAAACTGAAGCTTTCTTT. Amino acids: CATSRGQGKTEAFF.

The V and J genes are TRBV28 and TRBJ1-5; D gene uncertain. The germline gives CDR1 MDHEN, CDR2 SYDVKM. Trimming pared 3 bases from V and 2 bases from J, leaving 17 bases between. The CDR3 loop spans 17 amino acids. CDR3 loop: CASSLSQTPWGNQPQHF. CDR3 bases: TGTGCCAGCAGTTTGTCCCAGACACCATGGGGCAATCAGCCCCAGCATTTT.

CDR3 in DNA: TGTGCCAGCAGCTTATCGAGGGGGCTTCCCTACGAGCAGTACTTC. Amino acids: CASSLSRGLPYEQYF. The gene calls are TRBV7-2 and TRBJ2-7, with 7 nucleotides matching TRBD1. Germline-derived CDR1 and CDR2 are SGHTA and FQGNSA. The CDR3 contains 15 residues. J gave up 2 bases and V 2 bases, and 6 bases lay outside the gene matches. Filled out from reference TRBV7-2 and TRBJ2-7, the complete variable domain reads GAGVSQSPSNKVTEKGKDVELRCDPISGHTALYWYRQSLGQGLEFLIYFQGNSAPDKSGLPSDRFSAERTGGSVSTLTIQRTQQEDSAVYLCASSLSRGLPYEQYFGPGTRLTVT.

V is TRBV6-1 and J is TRBJ1-2, with 10 bases that match TRBD1. Germline CDR1 MNHNS, CDR2 SASEGT. The CDR3 runs 15 residues. Trimming removed 3 bases from V and 6 bases from J; junction bases left unmatched: 7. CDR3 protein: CASSDRDRGFHGYTF. The CDR3 DNA sequence: TGTGCCAGCAGTGACCGGGACAGGGGATTCCATGGCTACACCTTC.

The chain is built from TRBV4-2 and TRBJ2-4; 8 bases agree with TRBD2. Germline V gene sequence: CDR1 LGHNA, CDR2 YNFKEQ. This CDR3 spans 19 amino acids. V shed 0 bases and J 0 bases; nucleotides not matched to a gene: 10. The CDR3 loop reads CASSQDLASGFLAKNIQYF. The DNA for the CDR3 is TGTGCCAGCAGCCAAGATCTGGCTAGCGGGTTCCTAGCCAAAAACATTCAGTACTTC.

In DNA form, the CDR3 reads TGTGCCAGCAGCCCACCCCTAAAGAACACAGGATATGGTCCTGGCTACACCTTC. Amino acid sequence: CASSPPLKNTGYGPGYTF. This chain uses TRBV7-8 with TRBJ1-2, with D possibly being TRBD1 (5 bases). Germline lookup yields CDR1 SGHVS and CDR2 FQNEAQ. CDR3 length: 18 amino acids. Trimming took 5 bases from V and 7 from J, leaving 29 bases between them.

V is TRBV4-1 and J is TRBJ2-1; D is ambiguous. V lost 0 bases, J lost 9 bases, and 15 bases lay in between. The CDR3 consists of 15 residues. Germline lookup yields CDR1 MGHRA and CDR2 YSYEKL. The CDR3 protein is CASSQEMGRSSEQFF. CDR3 bases: TGCGCCAGCAGCCAAGAAATGGGCCGGTCTAGTGAGCAGTTCTTC.

This chain uses TRBV5-5 with TRBJ2-3; 7 nucleotides agree with TRBD1. J lost 1 base, V lost 4 bases, and 12 bases had no gene match. This CDR3 has 17 amino acids. Looked up from germline, CDR1 is SGHKS and CDR2 is YYEKEE (reference sequence). Here the CDR3 reads CASSPTPRDSCTDTQYF. CDR3 bases: TGTGCCAGCAGCCCCACACCCCGGGACAGCTGCACAGATACGCAGTATTTT.

J is TRBJ2-2 and V is TRBV5-6; 7 nucleotides agree with TRBD1. The germline gives CDR1 SGHDT, CDR2 YYEEEE. The CDR3 spans 17 residues. V was clipped by 4 bases and J by 0 bases; unmatched bases: 9. This CDR3 reads CASSAWHRGTNTGELFF. Written as DNA, the CDR3 is TGTGCCAGCAGCGCCTGGCACAGGGGTACGAACACCGGGGAGCTGTTTTTT.

CDR3 loop: CASSLAGSGTGSVNTEAFF. In nucleotides, the CDR3 is TGTGCCAGCAGCTTAGCGGGGTCCGGGACAGGTTCGGTCAACACTGAAGCTTTCTTT. The rearrangement uses TRBV7-2 and TRBJ1-1, with TRBD1 matching over 8 bases. V was pared by 0 bases and J by 2 bases, with 14 bases of the junction left unmatched. The CDR3 length is 19 residues. Looked up from germline, CDR1 is SGHTA and CDR2 is FQGNSA.

V is TRBV5-1 and J is TRBJ1-2, with D maybe TRBD1 (6 bases). This CDR3 is built from 14 residues. CDR1 and CDR2 from the germline V gene are SGHRS and YFSETQ. The V end lost 2 bases, the J end lost 6 bases, and 14 bases lay between the germline ends. The CDR3 protein is CASSLQGLMDGYTF. CDR3 bases: TGCGCCAGCAGCTTACAGGGCCTCATGGATGGCTACACCTTC.

The chain has TRBV2 and TRBJ2-7, with 8 bases fitting TRBD2. Germline CDR1 is SNHLY and CDR2 is FYNNEI. The CDR3 extends over 16 amino acids. V lost 1 base and J lost 2; bases outside the gene matches: 7. The CDR3 DNA is TGTGCCAGCAGTGAAGGTCTAGCGGGTAATACCTACGAGCAGTACTTC. Its translation is CASSEGLAGNTYEQYF.

The rearrangement joins TRBV4-1 to TRBJ2-7; D perhaps matches TRBD1 (5 bases). The CDR3 covers 15 residues. V dropped 4 bases and J dropped 6 bases, with 19 bases sitting between them. Germline CDR1 MGHRA, CDR2 YSYEKL. CDR3: CASSRIVGRVVEQYF. Here the CDR3 DNA reads TGCGCCAGCAGCCGGATCGTAGGCAGGGTTGTCGAGCAGTACTTC.

The chain recombines TRBV9 with TRBJ2-3; 11 nucleotides match TRBD2. There are 17 residues in the CDR3. J gave up 2 bases and V 0 bases, and 5 bases lay outside the gene matches. Germline V gives CDR1 SGDLS, CDR2 YYNGEE. CDR3 amino acids: CASSVAASGGITDTQYF. The CDR3 DNA sequence: TGTGCCAGCAGCGTAGCGGCTAGCGGGGGGATCACAGATACGCAGTATTTT.

J is TRBJ1-2 and V is TRBV19; TRBD1 matches at 7 bases. Trimming at V came to 7 bases and at J to 5 bases, leaving 10 bases not matched to a gene. Germline V gives CDR1 LNHDA, CDR2 SQIVND (reference sequence). The CDR3 contains 14 residues. In nucleotides, the CDR3 is TGTGCCAGTACCCTGGGGAAGACAGGGTATGGCTACACCTTC. Amino acid sequence: CASTLGKTGYGYTF.

The V gene is TRBV11-3, the J gene TRBJ1-2; tentative D call: TRBD1 (6 bases). The germline CDR1 and CDR2 sequences are SGHNT and YENEEA. The CDR3 contains 13 residues. Trimming removed 5 bases at V and 4 bases at J, with 11 bases between. The CDR3 loop reads CASSHRDTYGYTF. CDR3 sequence (DNA): TGTGCCAGCAGCCATCGGGACACCTATGGCTACACCTTC.

The chain combines TRBV5-4 with TRBJ1-2, with a tentative D call TRBD1 (6 bases). CDR1 and CDR2 (germline): SGHNT, YYREEE (reference sequence). CDR3 length: 12 amino acids. Trimming stripped 2 bases from V and 7 bases from J, with 9 bases between. CDR3 nucleotides: TGTGCCAGCAGCTTTAACAGGGTTGGCTACACCTTC. This encodes CASSFNRVGYTF.

This chain connects TRBV15 to TRBJ2-3, with 14 bases identical to TRBD2. Germline V gene lookup returns CDR1 LNHNV and CDR2 YYDKDF (reference sequence). The CDR3 has 18 residues. V was pared by 2 bases and J by 5 bases, with 9 bases of the junction left unmatched. This chain's CDR3 is CATSRRSNGLAGGDTQYF. The CDR3 bases are TGTGCCACCAGCAGACGGAGTAACGGACTAGCGGGGGGAGATACGCAGTATTTT.

This clone has only one observation. The gene calls are TRBV7-9 and TRBJ1-3; D may be TRBD1 (5 bases). Trimming removed 2 bases at V and 3 bases at J, with 17 bases between. This CDR3 region has 17 residues. Germline assignment: CDR1 SEHNR and CDR2 FQNEAQ (reference sequence). Written as DNA, the CDR3 is TGTGCCAGCAGCTTACTTGTTGGGGGGGAAGGTGGAAACACCATATATTTT. Amino acids: CASSLLVGGEGGNTIYF. Filled out from reference TRBV7-9 and TRBJ1-3, the complete variable domain reads DTGVSQNPRHKITKRGQNVTFRCDPISEHNRLYWYRQTLGQGPEFLTYFQNEAQLEKSRLLSDRFSAERPKGSFSTLEIQRTEQGDSAMYLCASSLLVGGEGGNTIYFGEGSWLTVV.

The gene calls are TRBV5-1 and TRBJ2-2; TRBD2 matches 7 bases. The ends lost 0 bases at V and 3 bases at J; junction bases unmatched: 11. The CDR3 has 18 amino acids. CDR1 is SGHRS, CDR2 YFSETQ, per germline. The CDR3 DNA reads TGCGCCAGCAGCTTGGGTTTGTCGGTAGCGGGTTACACCGGGGAGCTGTTTTTT. Its protein product is CASSLGLSVAGYTGELFF. Full variable domain (remainder filled in from reference TRBV5-1 and TRBJ2-2): KAGVTQTPRYLIKTRGQQVTLSCSPISGHRSVSWYQQTPGQGLQFLFEYFSETQRNKGNFPGRFSGRQFSNSRSEMNVSTLELGDSALYLCASSLGLSVAGYTGELFFGEGSRLTVL.

This clone came up a few times. The chain uses TRBV30 and TRBJ1-1; D unclear. Germline CDR1 reads GTSNPN; CDR2 reads SVGIG (reference sequence). This CDR3 has 13 residues. V lost 4 bases, J lost 1 base, and 10 bases lay in between. The CDR3 protein is CAWNYRQNTEAFF. CDR3 coding DNA: TGTGCCTGGAATTATCGCCAGAACACTGAAGCTTTCTTT.

V is TRBV4-3 and J is TRBJ1-6, with D possibly TRBD1 on 5 matching bases. The CDR3 sequence is 15 residues long. CDR1 and CDR2 (germline): LGHNA, YSLEER. The germline V and J ends were trimmed by 0 bases and 10 bases, with 13 bases remaining between them. CDR3 nucleotides: TGCGCCAGCAGCCAAGACGGGCAGGGAGAATCACCCCTCCACTTT. This gives the protein CASSQDGQGESPLHF.

The V call is TRBV27, the J call TRBJ2-1, with 12 bases identical to TRBD2. V was clipped by 7 bases and J by 6 bases; unmatched bases: 16. The V gene's germline CDR1 is MNHEY and CDR2 SMNVEV (reference sequence). CDR3 length: 18 amino acids. Here the CDR3 DNA reads TGTGCCAGCATCCCTCACCCCTCTAGCGGGGGGGTTCCCAATGAGCAGTTCTTC. Protein sequence: CASIPHPSSGGVPNEQFF.

The chain uses TRBV19 and TRBJ2-7, with a tentative D call TRBD1 (6 bases). The CDR3 runs to 13 residues. Looked up from germline, CDR1 is LNHDA and CDR2 is SQIVND (reference sequence). Trimming stripped 3 bases from V and 2 bases from J, with 8 bases between. CDR3 loop: CASSIGDTYEQYF. DNA of the CDR3: TGTGCCAGTAGTATCGGGGACACCTACGAGCAGTACTTC.

The chain links TRBV4-2 to TRBJ1-1, with 9 bases that match TRBD1. V lost 0 bases to trimming and J lost 10 bases; unmatched junction nucleotides: 6. The CDR3 is made up of 14 amino acids. Germline CDR1 reads LGHNA; CDR2 reads YNFKEQ. The CDR3 DNA sequence: TGTGCCAGCAGCCAAGATCGGGGGGGACAGGGAGCTTTCTTT. Protein: CASSQDRGGQGAFF.

This rearrangement joins TRBV7-8 to TRBJ1-5, with no clear D. V was shortened by 7 bases and J by 5 bases, with 15 bases between the two germline ends. CDR1 and CDR2 from the germline V gene are SGHVS and FQNEAQ. The CDR3 runs to 14 residues. The CDR3 is CASTLRGRYQPQHF. The CDR3 region has the DNA TGTGCCAGCACCCTGCGGGGAAGGTATCAGCCCCAGCATTTT.

CDR3: CASSLVGQYSGNTIYF. CDR3 nucleotide sequence: TGTGCCAGCAGCTTAGTGGGACAGTACTCTGGAAACACCATATATTTT. V and J are TRBV7-8 and TRBJ1-3; 7 bases agree with TRBD1. Germline loops: CDR1 SGHVS, CDR2 FQNEAQ. The CDR3 has 16 amino acids. With V trimmed by 1 base and J by 0 bases, 3 bases remained unmatched.

The gene calls are TRBV5-6 and TRBJ1-6, with a weak D call TRBD1 (6 bases). The CDR3 is 16 amino acids. The germline V and J ends were trimmed by 4 bases and 0 bases, with 11 bases remaining between them. From germline, CDR1 is SGHDT and CDR2 YYEEEE. The CDR3 bases are TGTGCCAGCAGCGTGGACAGTAGCTCCTATAATTCACCCCTCCACTTT. This sequence encodes CASSVDSSSYNSPLHF. The variable domain in full, completed from reference TRBV5-6 and TRBJ1-6, reads DAGVTQSPTHLIKTRGQQVTLRCSPKSGHDTVSWYQQALGQGPQFIFQYYEEEERQRGNFPDRFSGHQFPNYSSELNVNALLLGDSALYLCASSVDSSSYNSPLHFGNGTRLTVT.

The chain recombines TRBV11-2 with TRBJ1-2; D remains unclear. Germline values: CDR1 SGHAT, CDR2 FQNNGV. V was shortened by 2 bases and J by 6 bases, with 10 bases between the two germline ends. This CDR3 has 13 amino acids. CDR3: CASSLYEGNGYTF. As DNA, the CDR3 is TGTGCCAGCAGCTTATATGAAGGGAATGGCTACACCTTC.